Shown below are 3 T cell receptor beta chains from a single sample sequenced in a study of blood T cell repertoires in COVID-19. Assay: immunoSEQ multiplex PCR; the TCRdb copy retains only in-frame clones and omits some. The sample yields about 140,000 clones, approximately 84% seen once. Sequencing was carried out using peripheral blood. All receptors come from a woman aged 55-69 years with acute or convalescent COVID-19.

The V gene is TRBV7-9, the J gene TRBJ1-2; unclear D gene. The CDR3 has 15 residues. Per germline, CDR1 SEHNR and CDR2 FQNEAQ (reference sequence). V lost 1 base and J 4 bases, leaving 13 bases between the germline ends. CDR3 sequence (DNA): TGTGCCAGCAGCTTAGGCCGTCCTCAGTTCTATGGCTACACCTTC. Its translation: CASSLGRPQFYGYTF.

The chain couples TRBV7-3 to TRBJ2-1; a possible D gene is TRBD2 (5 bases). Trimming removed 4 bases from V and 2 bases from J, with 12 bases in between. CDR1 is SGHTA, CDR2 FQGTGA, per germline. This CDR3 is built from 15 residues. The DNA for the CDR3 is TGTGCCAGCAGCTCCTCTAGCATCCCCTACAATGAGCAGTTCTTC. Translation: CASSSSSIPYNEQFF. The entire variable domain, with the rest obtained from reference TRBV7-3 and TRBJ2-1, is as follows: GAGVSQTPSNKVTEKGKYVELRCDPISGHTALYWYRQSLGQGPEFLIYFQGTGAADDSGLPNDRFFAVRPEGSVSTLKIQRTERGDSAVYLCASSSSSIPYNEQFFGPGTRLTVL.

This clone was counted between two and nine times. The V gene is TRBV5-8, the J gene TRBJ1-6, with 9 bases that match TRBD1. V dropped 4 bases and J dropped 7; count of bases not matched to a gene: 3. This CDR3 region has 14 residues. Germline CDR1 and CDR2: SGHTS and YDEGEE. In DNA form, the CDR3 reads TGTGCCAGCAGCCCCGGGACAGGGAATTCACCCCTCCACTTT. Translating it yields CASSPGTGNSPLHF. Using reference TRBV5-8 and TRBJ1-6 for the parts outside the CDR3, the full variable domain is EAGVTQSPTHLIKTRGQQATLRCSPISGHTSVYWYQQALGLGLQFLLWYDEGEERNRGNFPPRFSGRQFPNYSSELNVNALELEDSALYLCASSPGTGNSPLHFGNGTRLTVT.